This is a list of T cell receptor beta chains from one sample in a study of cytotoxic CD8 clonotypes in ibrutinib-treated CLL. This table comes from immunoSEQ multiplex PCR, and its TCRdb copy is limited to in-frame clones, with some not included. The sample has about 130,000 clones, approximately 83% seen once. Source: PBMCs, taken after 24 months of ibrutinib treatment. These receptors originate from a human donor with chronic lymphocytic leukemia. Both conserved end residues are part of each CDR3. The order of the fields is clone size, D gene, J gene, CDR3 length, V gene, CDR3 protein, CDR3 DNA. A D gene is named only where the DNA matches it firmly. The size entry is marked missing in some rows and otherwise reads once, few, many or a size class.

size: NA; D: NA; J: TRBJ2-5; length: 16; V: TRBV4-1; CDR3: CASSQAGAYPRETQYF; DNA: TGCGCCAGCAGCCAAGCGGGAGCCTATCCCCGAGAGACCCAGTACTTC
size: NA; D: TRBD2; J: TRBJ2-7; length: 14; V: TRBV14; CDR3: CASSLLAGQGEQYF; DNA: TGTGCCAGCAGCCTACTAGCGGGGCAGGGGGAGCAGTACTTC
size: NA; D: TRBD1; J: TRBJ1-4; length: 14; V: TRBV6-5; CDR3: CASRQGERREKLFF; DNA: TGTGCCAGCCGACAGGGTGAAAGAAGGGAAAAACTGTTTTTT
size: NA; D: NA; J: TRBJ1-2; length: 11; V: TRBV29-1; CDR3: CSVLGGYGYTF; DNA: TGCAGCGTCCTAGGAGGCTATGGCTACACCTTC
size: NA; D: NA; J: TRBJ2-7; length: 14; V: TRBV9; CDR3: CASSVDLGGYEQYF; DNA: TGTGCCAGCAGCGTTGATTTAGGGGGCTACGAGCAGTACTTC
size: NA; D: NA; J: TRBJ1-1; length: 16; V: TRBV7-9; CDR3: CASRGHPLRKNTEAFF; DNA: TGTGCCAGCAGGGGACATCCCCTTAGAAAGAACACTGAAGCTTTCTTT
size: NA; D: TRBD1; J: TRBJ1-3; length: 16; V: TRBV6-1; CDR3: CASSESTGGVGNTIYF; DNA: TGTGCCAGCAGTGAATCTACAGGGGGCGTTGGAAACACCATATATTTT
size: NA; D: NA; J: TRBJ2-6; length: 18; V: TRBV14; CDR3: CASSQWAGRGPGANVLTF; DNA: TGTGCCAGCAGCCAATGGGCGGGGAGGGGGCCTGGGGCCAACGTCCTGACTTTC
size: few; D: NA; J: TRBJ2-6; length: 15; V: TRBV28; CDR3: CASSPTGSGANVLTF; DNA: TGTGCCAGCAGTCCCACAGGGTCTGGGGCCAACGTCCTGACTTTC
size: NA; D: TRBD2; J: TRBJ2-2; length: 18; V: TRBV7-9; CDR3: CASSRLMGLAGVSGELFF; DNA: TGTGCCAGCAGCCGTCTCATGGGACTAGCGGGAGTCAGCGGGGAGCTGTTTTTT
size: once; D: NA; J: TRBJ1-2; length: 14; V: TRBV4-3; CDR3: CASSPRGGEYGYTF; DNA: TGCGCCAGCAGCCCTCGGGGAGGAGAGTATGGCTACACCTTC
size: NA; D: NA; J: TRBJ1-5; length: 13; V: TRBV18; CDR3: CASSPGGNQPQHF; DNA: TGTGCCAGCTCACCAGGGGGAAATCAGCCCCAGCATTTT
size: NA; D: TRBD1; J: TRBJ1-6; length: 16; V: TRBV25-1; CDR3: CASSDTAQGYNSPLHF; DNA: TGTGCCAGCAGTGACACGGCACAGGGGTATAATTCACCCCTCCACTTT
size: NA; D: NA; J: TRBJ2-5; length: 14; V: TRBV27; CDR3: CASSIQQGRETQYF; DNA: TGTGCCAGCAGTATCCAGCAGGGTCGGGAGACCCAGTACTTC